Listed here is a single TCR beta chain. Combining a sample-barcoded 5' primer with a J-beta primer mix, a second PCR ran for roughly 7 to 11 cycles. TCRdb reprocessed the 5' RACE reads via MiXCR and lists one record per CDR3 protein. The table includes around 870,000 distinct CDR3 sequences, roughly 26% detected once. The data were taken from a study of blood T cells in healthy people across ages. V was clipped by 6 bases and J by 11 bases, with 11 bases between them. Germline V gene data show CDR1 as MNHNS and CDR2 as SASEGT. CDR3 length: 11 amino acids. The TCR was taken from a woman over 75 in good health. The gene calls are TRBV6-1 and TRBJ1-5, with a tentative D call TRBD1 (6 bases). The specimen sequenced was blood. CDR3 nucleotide sequence: TGTGCCAGCAGGATACAGGGTACCCAGCATTTT. Translation: CASRIQGTQHF.